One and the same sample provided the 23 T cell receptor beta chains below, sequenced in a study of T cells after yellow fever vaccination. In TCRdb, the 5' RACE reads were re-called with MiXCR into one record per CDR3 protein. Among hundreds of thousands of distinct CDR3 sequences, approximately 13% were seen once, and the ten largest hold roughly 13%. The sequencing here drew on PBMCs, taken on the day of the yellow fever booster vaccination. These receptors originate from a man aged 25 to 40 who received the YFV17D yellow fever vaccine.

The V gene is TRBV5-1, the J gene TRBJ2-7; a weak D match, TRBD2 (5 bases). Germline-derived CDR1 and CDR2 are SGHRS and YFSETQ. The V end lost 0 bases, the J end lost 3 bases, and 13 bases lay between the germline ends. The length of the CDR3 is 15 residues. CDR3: CASSLDPSRDYEQYF. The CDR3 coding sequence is TGCGCCAGCAGCTTGGACCCTAGCCGGGACTACGAGCAGTACTTC.

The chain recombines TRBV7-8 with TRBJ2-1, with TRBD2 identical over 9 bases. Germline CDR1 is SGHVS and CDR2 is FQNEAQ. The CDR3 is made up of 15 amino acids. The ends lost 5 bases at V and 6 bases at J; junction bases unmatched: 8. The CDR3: CASSPPAGGLNEQFF. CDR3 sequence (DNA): TGTGCCAGCAGCCCACCAGCGGGAGGCCTCAATGAGCAGTTCTTC.

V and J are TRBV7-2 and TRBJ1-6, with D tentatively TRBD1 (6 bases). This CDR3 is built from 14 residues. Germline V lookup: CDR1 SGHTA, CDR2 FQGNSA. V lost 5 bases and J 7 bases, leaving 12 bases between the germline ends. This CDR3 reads CASSKGQFNSPLHF. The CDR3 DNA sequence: TGTGCCAGCAGCAAAGGACAGTTCAATTCACCCCTCCACTTT.

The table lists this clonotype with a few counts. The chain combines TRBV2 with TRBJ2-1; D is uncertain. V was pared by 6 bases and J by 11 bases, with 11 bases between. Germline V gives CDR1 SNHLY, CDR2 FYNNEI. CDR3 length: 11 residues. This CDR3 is CASSAGHQQFF. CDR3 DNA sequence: TGTGCCAGCAGCGCCGGGCACCAGCAGTTCTTC.

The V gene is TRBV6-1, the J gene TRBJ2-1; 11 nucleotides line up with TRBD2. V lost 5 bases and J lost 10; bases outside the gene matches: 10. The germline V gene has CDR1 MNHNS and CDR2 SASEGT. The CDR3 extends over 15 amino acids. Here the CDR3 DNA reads TGTGCCAGCAGTCCCTTAGCGGGAGGGTACGGGGAGCAGTTCTTC. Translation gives CASSPLAGGYGEQFF.

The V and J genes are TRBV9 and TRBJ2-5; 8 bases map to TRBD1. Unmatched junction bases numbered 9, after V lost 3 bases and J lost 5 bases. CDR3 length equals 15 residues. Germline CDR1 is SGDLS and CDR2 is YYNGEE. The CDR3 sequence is CASSERTGWDETQYF. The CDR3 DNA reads TGTGCCAGCAGCGAGCGGACAGGGTGGGATGAGACCCAGTACTTC.

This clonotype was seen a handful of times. The CDR3 sequence is CASSLEGVQFF. The CDR3 DNA reads as TGCGCCAGCAGCTTGGAAGGCGTACAGTTCTTC. J is TRBJ2-1 and V is TRBV5-1, with D uncertain. CDR3 length equals 11 residues. The V gene lost 0 bases and the J gene lost 13 bases, with 8 bases spanning the gap. CDR1 SGHRS and CDR2 YFSETQ come from the germline V gene.

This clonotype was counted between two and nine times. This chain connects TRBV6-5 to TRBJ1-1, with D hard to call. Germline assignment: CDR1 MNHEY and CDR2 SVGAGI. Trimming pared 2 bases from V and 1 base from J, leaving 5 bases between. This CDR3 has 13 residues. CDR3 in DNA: TGTGCCAGCAGTTACCAGCCGAACACTGAAGCTTTCTTT. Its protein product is CASSYQPNTEAFF.

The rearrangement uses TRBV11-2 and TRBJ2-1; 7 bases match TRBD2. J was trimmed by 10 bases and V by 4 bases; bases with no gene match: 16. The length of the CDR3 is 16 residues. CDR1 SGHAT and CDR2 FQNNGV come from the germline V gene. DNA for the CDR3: TGTGCCAGCAGCTCAGGTGGGAGGGCCTGGAATGGGGAGCAGTTCTTC. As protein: CASSSGGRAWNGEQFF.

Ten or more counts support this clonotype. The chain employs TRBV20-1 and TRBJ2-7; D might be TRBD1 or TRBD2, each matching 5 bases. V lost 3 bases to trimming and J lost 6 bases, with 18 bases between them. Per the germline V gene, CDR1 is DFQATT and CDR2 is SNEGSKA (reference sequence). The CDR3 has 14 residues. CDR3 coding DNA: TGCAGTGCTAGTGAACCGGGACCTAGTCCCGAGCAGTACTTC. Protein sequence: CSASEPGPSPEQYF.

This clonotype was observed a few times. For the CDR3, the DNA is TGTGCCAGCAGCCCAATAGGGGGAGGACCCTACAATGAGCAGTTCTTC. Amino acids: CASSPIGGGPYNEQFF. The chain combines TRBV14 with TRBJ2-1; D possibly matches TRBD1 or TRBD2 (6 bases each). The CDR3 runs to 16 residues. Germline V gives CDR1 SGHDN, CDR2 FVKESK. V was shortened by 4 bases and J by 2 bases, with 15 bases between the two germline ends.

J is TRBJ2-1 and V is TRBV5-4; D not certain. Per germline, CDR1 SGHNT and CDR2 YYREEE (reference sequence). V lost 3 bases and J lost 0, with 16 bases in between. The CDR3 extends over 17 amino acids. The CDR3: CASSWVRHRSSYNEQFF. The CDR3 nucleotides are TGTGCCAGCAGCTGGGTCCGTCATCGGAGCTCCTACAATGAGCAGTTCTTC.

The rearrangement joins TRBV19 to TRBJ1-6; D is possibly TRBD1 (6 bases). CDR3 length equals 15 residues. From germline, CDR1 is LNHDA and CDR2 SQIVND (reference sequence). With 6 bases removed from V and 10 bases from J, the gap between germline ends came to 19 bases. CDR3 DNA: TGTGCCAGTAGCGCCTCACAGGGTGCGGGATCACCCCTCCACTTT. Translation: CASSASQGAGSPLHF.

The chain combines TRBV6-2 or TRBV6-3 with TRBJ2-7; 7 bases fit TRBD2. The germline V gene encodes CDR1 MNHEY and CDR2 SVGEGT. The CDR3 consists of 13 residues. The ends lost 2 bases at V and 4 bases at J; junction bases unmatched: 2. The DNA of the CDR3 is TGTGCCAGCAGTTACGGGGGGGTATACGAGCAGTACTTC. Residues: CASSYGGVYEQYF.

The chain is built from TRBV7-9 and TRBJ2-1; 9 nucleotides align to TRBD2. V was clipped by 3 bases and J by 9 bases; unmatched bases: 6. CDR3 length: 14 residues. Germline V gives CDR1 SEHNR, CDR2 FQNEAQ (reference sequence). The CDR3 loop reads CASSFQGGRGEQFF. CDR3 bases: TGTGCCAGCAGCTTTCAGGGCGGGAGGGGTGAGCAGTTCTTC.

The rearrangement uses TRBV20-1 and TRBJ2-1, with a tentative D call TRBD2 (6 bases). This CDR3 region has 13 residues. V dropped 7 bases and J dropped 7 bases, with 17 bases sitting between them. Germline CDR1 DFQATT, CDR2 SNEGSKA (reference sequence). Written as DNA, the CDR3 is TGCAGTGTGGATTGGGCCGGGGGAAATGAGCAGTTCTTC. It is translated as CSVDWAGGNEQFF.

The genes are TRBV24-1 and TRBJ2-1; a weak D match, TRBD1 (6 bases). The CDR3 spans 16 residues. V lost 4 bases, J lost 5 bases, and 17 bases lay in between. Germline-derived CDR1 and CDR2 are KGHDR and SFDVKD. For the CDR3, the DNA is TGTGCCACCAGTGAGACCGGGACACATATTAACAATGAGCAGTTCTTC. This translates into CATSETGTHINNEQFF.

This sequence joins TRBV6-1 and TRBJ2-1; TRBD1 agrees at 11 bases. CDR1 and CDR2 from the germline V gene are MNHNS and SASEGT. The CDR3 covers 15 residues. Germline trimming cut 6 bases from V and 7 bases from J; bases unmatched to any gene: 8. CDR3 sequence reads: CASSSGQGGGNEQFF. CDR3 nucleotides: TGTGCCAGCAGCTCGGGACAGGGGGGCGGGAATGAGCAGTTCTTC.

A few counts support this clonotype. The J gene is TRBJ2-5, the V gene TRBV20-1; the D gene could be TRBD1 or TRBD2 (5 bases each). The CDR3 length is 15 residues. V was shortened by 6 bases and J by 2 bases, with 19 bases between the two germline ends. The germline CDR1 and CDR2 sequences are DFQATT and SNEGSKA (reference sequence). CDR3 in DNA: TGCAGTGCCCGGGACGTACTCAGAGGGCAAGAGACCCAGTACTTC. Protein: CSARDVLRGQETQYF.

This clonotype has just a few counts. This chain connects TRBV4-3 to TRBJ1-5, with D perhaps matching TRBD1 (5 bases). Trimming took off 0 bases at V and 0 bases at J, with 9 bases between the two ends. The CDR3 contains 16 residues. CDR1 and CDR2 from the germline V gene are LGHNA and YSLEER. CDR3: CASSQDQGYSNQPQHF. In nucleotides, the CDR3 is TGCGCCAGCAGCCAAGATCAGGGATATAGCAATCAGCCCCAGCATTTT.

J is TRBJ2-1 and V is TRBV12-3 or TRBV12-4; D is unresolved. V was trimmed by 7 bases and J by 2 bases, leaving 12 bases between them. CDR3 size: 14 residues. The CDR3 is CASNLGPTYNEQFF. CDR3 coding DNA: TGTGCCAGCAATCTAGGCCCTACCTACAATGAGCAGTTCTTC.

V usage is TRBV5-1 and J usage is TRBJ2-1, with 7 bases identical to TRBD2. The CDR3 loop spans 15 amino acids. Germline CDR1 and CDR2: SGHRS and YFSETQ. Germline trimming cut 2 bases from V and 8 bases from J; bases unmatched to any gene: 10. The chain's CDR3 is CASSLIGMAGDEQFF. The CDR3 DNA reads TGCGCCAGCAGCTTAATTGGTATGGCGGGAGATGAGCAGTTCTTC.

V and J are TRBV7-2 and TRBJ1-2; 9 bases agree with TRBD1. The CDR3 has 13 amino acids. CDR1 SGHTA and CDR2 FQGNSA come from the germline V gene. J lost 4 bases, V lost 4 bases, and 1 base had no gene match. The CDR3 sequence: CASSYRGLYGYTF. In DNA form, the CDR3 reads TGTGCCAGCAGCTACAGGGGGCTCTATGGCTACACCTTC.